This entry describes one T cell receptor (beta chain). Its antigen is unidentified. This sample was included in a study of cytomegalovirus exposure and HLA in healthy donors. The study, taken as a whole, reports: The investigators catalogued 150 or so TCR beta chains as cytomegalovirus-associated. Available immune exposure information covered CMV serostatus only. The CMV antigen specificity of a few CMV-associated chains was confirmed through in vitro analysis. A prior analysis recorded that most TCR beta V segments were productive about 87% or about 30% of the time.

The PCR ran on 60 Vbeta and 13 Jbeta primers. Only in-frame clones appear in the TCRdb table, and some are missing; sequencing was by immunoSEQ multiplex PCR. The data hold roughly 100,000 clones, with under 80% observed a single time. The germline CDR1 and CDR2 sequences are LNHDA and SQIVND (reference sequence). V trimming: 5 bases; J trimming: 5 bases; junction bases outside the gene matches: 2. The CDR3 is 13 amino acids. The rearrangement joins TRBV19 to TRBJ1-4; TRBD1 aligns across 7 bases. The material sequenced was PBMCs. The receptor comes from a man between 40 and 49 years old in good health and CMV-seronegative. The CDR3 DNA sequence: TGTGCCAGTAGTGAACAGGGGAATGAAAAACTGTTTTTT. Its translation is CASSEQGNEKLFF.